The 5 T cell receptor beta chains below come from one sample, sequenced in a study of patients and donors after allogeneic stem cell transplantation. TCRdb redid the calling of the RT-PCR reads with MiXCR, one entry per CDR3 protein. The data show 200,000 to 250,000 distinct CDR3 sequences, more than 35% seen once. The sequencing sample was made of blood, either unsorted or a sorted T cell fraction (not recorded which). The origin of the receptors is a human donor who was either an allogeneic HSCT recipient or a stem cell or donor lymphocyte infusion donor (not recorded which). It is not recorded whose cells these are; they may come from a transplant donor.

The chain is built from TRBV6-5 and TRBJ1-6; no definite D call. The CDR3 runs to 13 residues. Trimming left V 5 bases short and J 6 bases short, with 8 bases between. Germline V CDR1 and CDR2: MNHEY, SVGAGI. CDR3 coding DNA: TGTGCCAGCAGTACCTACTCTAATTCACCCCTCCACTTT. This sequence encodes CASSTYSNSPLHF.

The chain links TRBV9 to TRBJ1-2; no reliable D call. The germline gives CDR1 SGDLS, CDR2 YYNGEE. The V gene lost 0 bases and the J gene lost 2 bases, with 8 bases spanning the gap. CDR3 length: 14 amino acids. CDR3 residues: CASSVGGGNYGYTF. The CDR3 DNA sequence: TGTGCCAGCAGCGTAGGCGGCGGGAACTATGGCTACACCTTC.

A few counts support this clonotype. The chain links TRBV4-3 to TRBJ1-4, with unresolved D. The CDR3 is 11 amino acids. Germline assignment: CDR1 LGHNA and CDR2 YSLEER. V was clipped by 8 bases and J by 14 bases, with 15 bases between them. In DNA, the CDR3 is TGCGCCAGCTCTCGTGGTGGAGGGCTGTTTTTT. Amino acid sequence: CASSRGGGLFF.

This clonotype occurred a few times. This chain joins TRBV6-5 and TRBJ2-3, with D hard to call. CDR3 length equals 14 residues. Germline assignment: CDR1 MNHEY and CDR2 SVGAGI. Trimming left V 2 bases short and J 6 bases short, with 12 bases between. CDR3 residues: CASSYRSAWDTQYF. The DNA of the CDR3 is TGTGCCAGCAGTTACAGGTCAGCCTGGGATACGCAGTATTTT.

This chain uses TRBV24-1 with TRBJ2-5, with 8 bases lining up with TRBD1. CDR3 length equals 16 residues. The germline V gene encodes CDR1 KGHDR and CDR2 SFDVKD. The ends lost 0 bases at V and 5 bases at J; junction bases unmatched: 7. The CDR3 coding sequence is TGTGCCACCAGTGATTTGGGAAACAGGGGGATGGAGACCCAGTACTTC. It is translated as CATSDLGNRGMETQYF.